The 5 T cell receptor beta chains below were found in one sample sequenced in a study of blood T cell repertoires in COVID-19. Sequenced by immunoSEQ multiplex PCR; TCRdb stores in-frame clones only, minus some. The top ten clones hold around 2.2% of a sample with roughly 120,000 clones, around nine tenths of them seen once. The sequenced material came from peripheral blood. The receptors come from a man aged 50 or older with COVID-19, enrolled during active disease.

V and J are TRBV27 and TRBJ2-5; 7 positions agree with TRBD2. Germline V CDR1 and CDR2: MNHEY, SMNVEV (reference sequence). The CDR3 consists of 15 residues. V lost 0 bases, J lost 3 bases, and 4 bases stayed unmatched. CDR3 amino acids: CASSLSPSGEETQYF. The CDR3 DNA is TGTGCCAGCAGTTTATCGCCTAGCGGAGAAGAGACCCAGTACTTC.

V gene TRBV12-3 or TRBV12-4 combines with J gene TRBJ2-5; possible D gene TRBD2, 6 bases. V was clipped by 6 bases and J by 5 bases, with 10 bases between them. The CDR3 spans 12 residues. CDR3 protein: CASRTSSETQYF. The CDR3 DNA reads TGTGCCAGCAGGACTAGTTCCGAGACCCAGTACTTC.

This chain uses TRBV7-3 with TRBJ2-6; TRBD1 might be the D (6 bases). CDR1 is SGHTA, CDR2 FQGTGA, per germline. The CDR3 totals 15 residues. Trimming removed 6 bases at V and 2 bases at J, with 11 bases between. The CDR3 DNA follows: TGTGCCAGCAGGTTACCAGGGGCTGGGGCCAACGTCCTGACTTTC. The encoded protein is CASRLPGAGANVLTF.

This clone has at least ten counts. The gene calls are TRBV19 and TRBJ2-2, with D hard to call. Germline CDR1 and CDR2: LNHDA and SQIVND (reference sequence). This CDR3 contains 12 residues. The V end was cut by 5 bases, the J end by 5 bases, with 6 bases between. The CDR3 loop reads CASSRLTGELFF. In DNA, the CDR3 is TGTGCCAGTAGTCGGTTAACCGGGGAGCTGTTTTTT.

This chain joins TRBV19 and TRBJ1-5; 10 bases align to TRBD1. Trimming cost V 5 bases and J 0 bases; bases outside gene matches: 7. The CDR3 covers 17 residues. CDR1 is LNHDA, CDR2 SQIVND, per germline (reference sequence). CDR3 nucleotides: TGTGCCAGTAGTCGCGGGACAGGGGCTTATAGCAATCAGCCCCAGCATTTT. Translation gives CASSRGTGAYSNQPQHF.